The subject of this entry is one T cell receptor (beta chain). The data were obtained in a study of blood T cell repertoires in COVID-19. Study-level background: Sites across the United States, Italy and Spain contributed samples from acute and convalescent COVID-19. PBMCs, B-cell-depleted T cells, or T cells provided the cDNA or gDNA that made up the material.

Trimming left V 1 base short and J 4 bases short, with 21 bases between. The CDR3 runs to 18 residues. The germline V gene encodes CDR1 LGHDT and CDR2 YNNKEL (reference sequence). Using immunoSEQ multiplex PCR, the repertoire was profiled, and TCRdb retains in-frame clones only, with some absent. Among 85,000 to 110,000 clones listed, roughly 87% were seen once. The source of this sequence is a human donor in a cohort sampled during active COVID-19. The source material was peripheral blood. The rearrangement uses TRBV3-1 (or the pseudogene TRBV3-2) and TRBJ2-3; weak D call: TRBD1 (6 bases). CDR3 nucleotides: TGTGCCAGCAGCCAAGTTCTCGGTCAGGGGCGAGGTTCAGATACGCAGTATTTT. This sequence encodes CASSQVLGQGRGSDTQYF.